The T cell receptor beta chain described here comes from a study of blood T cell repertoires in COVID-19. Study summary: Some COVID-19 samples were acute and others convalescent; all came from the United States, Italy and Spain.

Seattle patients were enrolled while actively infected and followed longitudinally. Clones were read by immunoSEQ multiplex PCR, and TCRdb kept only the in-frame ones, dropping some. Counted here are 200,000 to 250,000 clones, approximately 90% occurring once; the ten biggest clones make up approximately 10%. The CDR3 covers 14 residues. In germline, CDR1 is MNHEY, CDR2 SVGAGI. V was pared by 6 bases and J by 2 bases, with 2 bases of the junction left unmatched. This chain connects TRBV6-5 to TRBJ1-5; 9 bases line up with TRBD1. The receptor comes from a man over 45 with COVID-19, enrolled during active disease. Sequencing was performed on peripheral blood. Here the CDR3 DNA reads TGTGCCAGCAGGGGACAGGGAGGCAATCAGCCCCAGCATTTT. This translates into CASRGQGGNQPQHF.